This TCR beta chain is from a study of T cell clonality in common variable immunodeficiency. Many counts were recorded for this clone. The DNA ends 3 residues before the CDR3 does, and the rest of the CDR3 is filled in from the germline J gene. Libraries were prepared by immunoSEQ multiplex PCR; TCRdb keeps only in-frame clonotypes and omits some of them. Listed for the sample are about 39,000 clones, none seen a single time. The V gene's germline CDR1 is SEHNR and CDR2 FQNEAQ (reference sequence). The V and J ends lost 4 bases and 9 bases, in that order; junction bases with no gene match: 8. This CDR3 comprises 14 residues.

The receptor was isolated from a person between 18 and 75 years old in good health. Sequencing used peripheral blood mononuclear cells. The chain links TRBV7-9 to TRBJ2-1; 8 bases match TRBD2. This CDR3 reads CASSSGLEAGEQFF. Partial CDR3 DNA: TGTGCCAGCAGCTCGGGACTAGAAGCGGGTGAG. Drawing the rest from reference TRBV7-9 and TRBJ2-1, the complete variable domain is DTGVSQNPRHKITKRGQNVTFRCDPISEHNRLYWYRQTLGQGPEFLTYFQNEAQLEKSRLLSDRFSAERPKGSFSTLEIQRTEQGDSAMYLCASSSGLEAGEQFFGPGTRLTVL.